These 19 T cell receptor beta chains were sequenced from one sample in a study of metastatic and nonmetastatic thyroid tumors. TCRdb re-clonotyped the PCR reads via MiXCR. The sample lists 22,000 or so clones, 15% to 19% seen once, with 35% to 45% in the top ten. Before thyroid surgery, none of the patients had received any treatment. The sequenced material came from blood. All receptors derive from a female donor with papillary thyroid cancer or a benign thyroid nodule (not recorded which). Some clones in this sample may be carry-over from other donors' samples.

The chain combines TRBV12-3 or TRBV12-4 with TRBJ2-7; 7 nucleotides align to TRBD1. This CDR3 has 13 amino acids. J gave up 3 bases and V 6 bases, and 5 bases lay outside the gene matches. CDR3 DNA: TGTGCCAGCAGGGACAGGCCCGACTACGAGCAGTACTTC. Protein product: CASRDRPDYEQYF.

This clone was observed a few times. V usage is TRBV28 and J usage is TRBJ2-3; D tentatively fits TRBD1 or TRBD2 (6 bases each). Per germline, CDR1 MDHEN and CDR2 SYDVKM. This CDR3 spans 16 amino acids. Trimming took 6 bases from V and 6 from J, leaving 22 bases between them. The CDR3 region has the DNA TGTGCCAGCAGCCACCGGGGGCGGGAAATTTTTGATACGCAGTATTTT. Translating gives CASSHRGREIFDTQYF.

The chain carries TRBV28 and TRBJ2-5; TRBD1 matches at 7 bases. V trimming: 6 bases; J trimming: 0 bases; junction bases outside the gene matches: 7. The CDR3 is made up of 15 amino acids. Looked up from germline, CDR1 is MDHEN and CDR2 is SYDVKM. The CDR3 DNA is TGTGCCAGCAGCGGCCGGGACAGAGACCAAGAGACCCAGTACTTC. It encodes CASSGRDRDQETQYF.

This clone is labeled as large (0.1 to 1%). This sequence joins TRBV4-1 and TRBJ2-1, with D possibly matching TRBD2 (6 bases). The length of the CDR3 is 14 residues. V gave up 3 bases and J gave up 3 bases, with 9 bases separating them. Per the germline V gene, CDR1 is MGHRA and CDR2 is YSYEKL. The CDR3 nucleotides read TGCGCCAGCAGCCAGGCTAGCGACTACAATGAGCAGTTCTTC. This translates into CASSQASDYNEQFF.

The chain employs TRBV6-1 and TRBJ2-7, with 8 positions matching TRBD1. The V gene end was trimmed by 3 bases and the J gene end by 2 bases; junction bases not matched to a gene: 6. Germline CDR1 and CDR2: MNHNS and SASEGT. CDR3 length: 15 amino acids. The CDR3: CASSDMTGAPYEQYF. The CDR3, as DNA: TGTGCCAGCAGTGATATGACAGGGGCCCCCTACGAGCAGTACTTC.

There are many counts of this clone. This sequence joins TRBV6-2 or TRBV6-3 and TRBJ1-2; D unclear. The V gene's germline CDR1 is MNHEY and CDR2 SVGEGT. The CDR3 covers 11 residues. V was clipped by 6 bases and J by 5 bases, with 7 bases between them. The CDR3 DNA sequence: TGTGCCAGCAGCTGCCAGTATGGCTACACCTTC. It translates to CASSCQYGYTF.

A single count supports this clone. The chain recombines TRBV18 with TRBJ2-3, with 14 bases aligning to TRBD2. This CDR3 is 17 amino acids long. V shed 1 base and J 5 bases; nucleotides not matched to a gene: 5. Germline V gene lookup returns CDR1 KGHSH and CDR2 LQKENI. The chain's CDR3 is CASSPRGLAGGEDTQYF. CDR3 coding DNA: TGTGCCAGCTCACCACGTGGACTAGCGGGAGGAGAAGATACGCAGTATTTT.

Worth noting for this clone: One junction end disagrees with the germline gene, perhaps due to a read error. The DNA of the CDR3 is TGTGCCTCGAGTGTAACCGGACAGCGATACGAGCAGTACTTC. Its translation: CASSVTGQRYEQYF. The chain links TRBV30 to TRBJ2-7; possible D gene TRBD1, 6 bases. The CDR3 totals 14 residues. Germline CDR1 reads GTSNPN; CDR2 reads SVGIG (reference sequence).

The V gene is TRBV7-2, the J gene TRBJ1-2, with unresolved D. Germline-derived CDR1 and CDR2 are SGHTA and FQGNSA. The CDR3 totals 13 residues. V lost 3 bases and J lost 8, with 13 bases in between. Written as DNA, the CDR3 is TGTGCCAGCAGCTTGGGTCCAGATAGCGGCTACACCTTC. Protein: CASSLGPDSGYTF.

At least ten counts were recorded for this clone. The DNA for the CDR3 is TGCAGTGTTCCAGCTAGCGGGAGGGGAGGAAAATACGAGCAGTACTTC. This codes for CSVPASGRGGKYEQYF. This chain uses TRBV20-1 with TRBJ2-7; TRBD2 aligns across 12 bases. CDR3 length: 16 amino acids. J gave up 4 bases and V 7 bases, and 14 bases lay outside the gene matches. Germline loops: CDR1 DFQATT, CDR2 SNEGSKA (reference sequence).

The chain links TRBV7-2 to TRBJ2-7; 9 bases line up with TRBD2. J gave up 6 bases and V 4 bases, and 10 bases lay outside the gene matches. There are 15 residues in the CDR3. Germline lookup yields CDR1 SGHTA and CDR2 FQGNSA. The CDR3: CASSSGLALYCEQYF. The CDR3 DNA reads as TGTGCCAGCAGCTCGGGACTAGCCCTATATTGCGAGCAGTACTTC.

The sample holds many counts of this clone. V usage is TRBV12-3 or TRBV12-4 and J usage is TRBJ2-2; TRBD1 is a possible D gene (6 bases). Deletions cut 6 bases from V and 0 bases from J, with 11 bases between. This CDR3 is 15 amino acids long. The CDR3 DNA reads as TGTGCCAGCAGGGTTCAGGGGACGAACACCGGGGAGCTGTTTTTT. It translates to CASRVQGTNTGELFF.

This CDR3 reads CASSPEGPSGGQSSYEQYF. CDR3 nucleotides: TGTGCCAGCAGTCCCGAAGGTCCAAGCGGAGGACAGAGCTCCTACGAGCAGTACTTC. This sequence joins TRBV28 and TRBJ2-7; D might be TRBD1 (6 bases). Trimming took off 5 bases at V and 0 bases at J, with 26 bases between the two ends. CDR1 is MDHEN and CDR2 is SYDVKM in the germline V gene. The CDR3 has 19 amino acids.

This clone has ten or more counts. The chain uses TRBV9 and TRBJ2-5; perhaps TRBD2 as D (6 bases). Germline CDR1 SGDLS, CDR2 YYNGEE. V was shortened by 0 bases and J by 2 bases, with 20 bases between the two germline ends. This CDR3 comprises 18 residues. The CDR3, as DNA: TGTGCCAGCAGCGTAGCGGCCAGGGCAGTGGGGGGTCAAGAGACCCAGTACTTC. It is translated as CASSVAARAVGGQETQYF.

This clone has at least ten counts. V gene TRBV7-9 combines with J gene TRBJ2-4, with D perhaps TRBD1 or TRBD2 (5 bases each). In germline, CDR1 is SEHNR, CDR2 FQNEAQ (reference sequence). V was shortened by 3 bases and J by 1 base, with 13 bases between the two germline ends. The CDR3 sequence is 16 residues long. The CDR3 DNA sequence: TGTGCCAGCAGCTTCGAGGGGTCATCGGCCAAAAACATTCAGTACTTC. It codes for CASSFEGSSAKNIQYF.

Many counts were recorded for this clone. The chain has TRBV5-1 and TRBJ2-3, with D uncertain. Trimming cost V 4 bases and J 4 bases, with 13 bases left between them. This CDR3 has 14 amino acids. In germline, CDR1 is SGHRS, CDR2 YFSETQ. In DNA, the CDR3 is TGCGCCAGCAGCCCACCTGTGGATCCAGATACGCAGTATTTT. It encodes CASSPPVDPDTQYF.

This clone occurred many times. V is TRBV28 and J is TRBJ1-5; 8 nucleotides line up with TRBD1. CDR1 is MDHEN, CDR2 SYDVKM, per germline. The CDR3 extends over 15 amino acids. Trimming took 3 bases from V and 4 from J; bases not matched to a gene: 5. CDR3 in DNA: TGTGCCAGCAGTTTCCCAGGACAGGGAAATCAGCCCCAGCATTTT. Its protein product is CASSFPGQGNQPQHF.

In this sample, this clone turned up many times. The chain employs TRBV28 and TRBJ2-3, with 8 positions matching TRBD2. The CDR3 is 14 residues long. Per the germline V gene, CDR1 is MDHEN and CDR2 is SYDVKM. The junction had 8 bases not matched to a gene; V was cut back by 8 bases and J by 4 bases. This chain's CDR3 is CASGLWTSPDTQYF. The CDR3 DNA reads TGTGCCAGCGGGCTATGGACTAGCCCAGATACGCAGTATTTT.

At least ten counts were recorded for this clone. The chain has TRBV7-6 and TRBJ2-1; 7 nucleotides agree with TRBD2. CDR1 is SGHVS and CDR2 is FNYEAQ in the germline V gene. The junction had 5 bases not matched to a gene; V was cut back by 1 base and J by 11 bases. The CDR3 runs 13 residues. The CDR3 spells CASSLGGRAKQFF. CDR3 coding DNA: TGTGCCAGCAGCTTAGGTGGGAGGGCTAAGCAGTTCTTC.